This TCR beta chain was identified during a study of blood T cell repertoires in COVID-19. Here immunoSEQ multiplex PCR was the method, and the copy in TCRdb shows in-frame clones only, minus some. The data contain a few hundred thousand clones, around 89% of them singletons. The origin of this receptor is a man aged 35 to 55 with acute or convalescent COVID-19. Sequences were obtained from peripheral blood.

CDR3 protein: CASSLVGTGEYEQYF. In nucleotides, the CDR3 is TGTGCCAGCAGCTTAGTCGGGACAGGGGAGTACGAGCAGTACTTC. This rearrangement joins TRBV11-2 to TRBJ2-7, with 10 bases aligning to TRBD1. The CDR3 length is 15 residues. Germline V CDR1 and CDR2: SGHAT, FQNNGV. The junction had 4 bases not matched to a gene; V was cut back by 1 base and J by 4 bases.